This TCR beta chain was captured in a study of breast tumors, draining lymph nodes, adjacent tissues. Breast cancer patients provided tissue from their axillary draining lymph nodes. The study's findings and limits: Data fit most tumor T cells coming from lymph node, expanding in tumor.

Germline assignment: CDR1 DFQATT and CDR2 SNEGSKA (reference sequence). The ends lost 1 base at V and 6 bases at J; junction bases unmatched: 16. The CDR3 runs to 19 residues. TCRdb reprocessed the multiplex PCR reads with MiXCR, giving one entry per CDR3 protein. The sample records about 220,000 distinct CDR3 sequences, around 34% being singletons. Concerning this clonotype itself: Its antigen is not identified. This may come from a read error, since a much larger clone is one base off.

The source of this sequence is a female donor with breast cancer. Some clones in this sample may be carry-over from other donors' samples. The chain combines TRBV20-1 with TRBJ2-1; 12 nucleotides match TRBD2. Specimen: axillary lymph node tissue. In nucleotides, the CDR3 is TGCAGTGCTAGAGGAAGGTGGCTAGCGGGAGGGCCGCTCCCCAATGAGCAGTTCTTC. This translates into CSARGRWLAGGPLPNEQFF.